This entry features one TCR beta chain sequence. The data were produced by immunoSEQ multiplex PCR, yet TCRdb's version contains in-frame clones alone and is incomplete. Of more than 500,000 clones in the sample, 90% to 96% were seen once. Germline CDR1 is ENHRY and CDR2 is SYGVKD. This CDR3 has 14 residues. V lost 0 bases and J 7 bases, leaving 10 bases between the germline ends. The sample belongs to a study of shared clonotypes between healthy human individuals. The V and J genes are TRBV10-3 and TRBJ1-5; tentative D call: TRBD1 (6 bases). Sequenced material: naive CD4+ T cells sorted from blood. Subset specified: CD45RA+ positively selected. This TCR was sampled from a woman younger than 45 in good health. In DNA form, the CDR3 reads TGTGCCATCAGTGAGTCGAACAGGGAACAGCCCCAGCATTTT. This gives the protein CAISESNREQPQHF.